This passage covers 23 T cell receptor beta chains from one sample sequenced in a study of technical replicates of blood from several donors (dated by TCRdb to 2015 to 2018). Library preparation employed the immunoSEQ multiplex PCR assay. TCRdb took over this immuneACCESS table, retaining in-frame rearrangements with V and J assigned. Such tables are incomplete; in checked studies, under half of the missing clones stem from an unresolved V gene, and the remainder is unexplained. The sample includes about 74,000 clones, with approximately 95% observed a single time. The ten largest make up about 0.37% of the sample. Sequencing was carried out using T cells isolated from PBMCs. The receptors originated from a human donor in good health.

The rearrangement uses TRBV19 and TRBJ2-2; D gene uncertain. The CDR3 sequence is 17 residues long. Germline values: CDR1 LNHDA, CDR2 SQIVND (reference sequence). The germline V and J ends were trimmed by 8 bases and 0 bases, with 19 bases remaining between them. The CDR3 protein is CASAYPATEPNTGELFF. In DNA, the CDR3 is TGTGCCAGTGCTTACCCCGCTACAGAACCGAACACCGGGGAGCTGTTTTTT.

The gene calls are TRBV9 and TRBJ2-5; 7 nucleotides align to TRBD1. Per germline, CDR1 SGDLS and CDR2 YYNGEE. With 7 bases clipped from V and 5 bases from J, the junction kept 8 bases outside the gene matches. This CDR3 has 13 residues. This chain's CDR3 is CASGKQGTETQYF. The CDR3 coding sequence is TGTGCCAGCGGAAAACAGGGGACCGAGACCCAGTACTTC.

This clone showed up just once. The gene calls are TRBV29-1 and TRBJ2-5; 7 bases align to TRBD1. With 7 bases clipped from V and 4 bases from J, the junction kept 9 bases outside the gene matches. The CDR3 is 13 amino acids. CDR1 is SQVTM, CDR2 ANQGSEA, per germline. This CDR3 reads CSGTTGAGETQYF. For the CDR3, the DNA is TGCAGCGGAACCACAGGGGCTGGAGAGACCCAGTACTTC.

The rearrangement joins TRBV19 to TRBJ1-1; D is perhaps TRBD1 (6 bases). V lost 9 bases and J lost 1, with 9 bases in between. The CDR3 loop spans 12 amino acids. Germline V gene sequence: CDR1 LNHDA, CDR2 SQIVND (reference sequence). In DNA form, the CDR3 reads TGTGCCAGCGGACAGTCGAACACTGAAGCTTTCTTT. Translation gives CASGQSNTEAFF.

The V and J genes are TRBV11-3 and TRBJ2-7; TRBD2 aligns across 11 bases. The CDR3 consists of 16 residues. From germline, CDR1 is SGHNT and CDR2 YENEEA. J lost 3 bases, V lost 2 bases, and 6 bases had no gene match. The CDR3 nucleotides are TGTGCCAGCAGCTTATTCCCCCTAGCGGGAGGCTACGAGCAGTACTTC. Translated, it gives CASSLFPLAGGYEQYF.

The count of this clone is one. The rearrangement joins TRBV30 to TRBJ2-1; D gene ambiguous. Trimming left V 5 bases short and J 10 bases short, with 15 bases between. CDR1 and CDR2 (germline): GTSNPN, SVGIG (reference sequence). CDR3 size: 12 residues. The CDR3: CAWGPPRWEQFF. The CDR3 DNA reads as TGTGCCTGGGGTCCCCCTCGGTGGGAGCAGTTCTTC.

The count of this clone is one. V usage is TRBV14 and J usage is TRBJ1-4, with D possibly being TRBD1 (5 bases). Trimming took 0 bases from V and 4 from J, leaving 12 bases between them. Germline V gene data show CDR1 as SGHDN and CDR2 as FVKESK. CDR3 length: 16 residues. DNA for the CDR3: TGTGCCAGCAGCCAAGAGGGACTGCTCTTTAATGAAAAACTGTTTTTT. Amino acids: CASSQEGLLFNEKLFF.

The chain combines TRBV7-3 with TRBJ1-1; D perhaps matches TRBD1 (5 bases). CDR3 length equals 12 residues. CDR1 and CDR2 from the germline V gene are SGHTA and FQGTGA. Trimming shortened V by 0 bases and J by 7 bases, and 6 bases separated the two germline ends. The CDR3 loop reads CASSLTGDEAFF. The CDR3 DNA reads TGTGCCAGCAGCTTAACAGGGGATGAAGCTTTCTTT. The whole variable domain, remainder taken from reference TRBV7-3 and TRBJ1-1, is GAGVSQTPSNKVTEKGKYVELRCDPISGHTALYWYRQSLGQGPEFLIYFQGTGAADDSGLPNDRFFAVRPEGSVSTLKIQRTERGDSAVYLCASSLTGDEAFFGQGTRLTVV.

This clone has only one observation. The rearrangement links TRBV7-2 to TRBJ2-7; TRBD2 matches at 7 bases. With 5 bases clipped from V and 3 bases from J, the junction kept 10 bases outside the gene matches. Germline V gene data show CDR1 as SGHTA and CDR2 as FQGNSA. The CDR3 runs 15 residues. The CDR3 region has the DNA TGTGCCAGCAGCGAAACCGGACTAGGGGACTACGAGCAGTACTTC. It yields the protein CASSETGLGDYEQYF.

Only one count was recorded for this clone. This sequence joins TRBV2 and TRBJ1-5; 7 bases agree with TRBD1. With V trimmed by 2 bases and J by 8 bases, 9 bases remained unmatched. The CDR3 spans 15 residues. In germline, CDR1 is SNHLY, CDR2 FYNNEI. CDR3 in amino acids: CASSEQGQLWEPQHF. CDR3 sequence (DNA): TGTGCCAGCAGTGAACAGGGACAGCTGTGGGAGCCCCAGCATTTT.

The chain has TRBV28 and TRBJ1-5; D might be TRBD1 (6 bases). Germline CDR1 and CDR2: MDHEN and SYDVKM. The CDR3 totals 14 residues. Deletions cut 8 bases from V and 4 bases from J, with 15 bases between. The DNA of the CDR3 is TGTGCCAGCGTGAAGCGGACAGCGAATCAGCCCCAGCATTTT. Translation: CASVKRTANQPQHF.

This chain uses TRBV28 with TRBJ1-1; D perhaps matches TRBD1 (6 bases). CDR3 length: 14 residues. CDR1 and CDR2 from the germline V gene are MDHEN and SYDVKM. Trimming pared 5 bases from V and 1 base from J, leaving 11 bases between. The CDR3 bases are TGTGCCAGCAGTCCTCCACAGGGGAACACTGAAGCTTTCTTT. As protein: CASSPPQGNTEAFF.

The chain employs TRBV5-6 and TRBJ1-2, with D hard to call. Germline-derived CDR1 and CDR2 are SGHDT and YYEEEE. The CDR3 runs to 16 residues. Trimming cost V 4 bases and J 5 bases, with 21 bases left between them. CDR3 nucleotides: TGTGCCAGCAGCCTAGACTCGGGAGGCGGATGGTATGGCTACACCTTC. Translated: CASSLDSGGGWYGYTF.

The chain combines TRBV9 with TRBJ1-2; D may be TRBD1 (5 bases). Germline values: CDR1 SGDLS, CDR2 YYNGEE. V was cut by 0 bases and J by 5 bases, with 11 bases left in between. This CDR3 has 14 amino acids. The CDR3 DNA reads TGTGCCAGCAGCGTAGAACCAGGGCCTTATGGCTACACCTTC. Protein product: CASSVEPGPYGYTF.

The chain combines TRBV19 with TRBJ1-1, with TRBD1 as a possible D gene (6 bases). Germline V gene data show CDR1 as LNHDA and CDR2 as SQIVND (reference sequence). V was clipped by 1 base and J by 8 bases, with 8 bases between them. This CDR3 has 12 residues. CDR3 nucleotide sequence: TGTGCCAGTAGTATAGGGACAGTAGAAGCTTTCTTT. Protein product: CASSIGTVEAFF.

This clone was recorded only once. The CDR3 DNA is TGTGCCAGCAGCGGGGTCGGGAGTAATGGGACCCAGTACTTC. This encodes CASSGVGSNGTQYF. The genes are TRBV9 and TRBJ2-5; maybe TRBD2 (6 bases). Germline V gene sequence: CDR1 SGDLS, CDR2 YYNGEE. V lost 3 bases to trimming and J lost 7 bases, with 16 bases between them. The CDR3 has 14 residues.

The chain employs TRBV7-3 and TRBJ2-1, with a weak D call TRBD2 (5 bases). Trimming shortened V by 2 bases and J by 4 bases, and 9 bases separated the two germline ends. This CDR3 spans 14 amino acids. Germline V CDR1 and CDR2: SGHTA, FQGTGA. CDR3 DNA: TGTGCCAGCAGCTTAGTAAGCGGATACAATGAGCAGTTCTTC. Translation: CASSLVSGYNEQFF.

This clone was detected only once. The chain carries TRBV5-1 and TRBJ2-5, with 8 nucleotides matching TRBD2. With 0 bases clipped from V and 10 bases from J, the junction kept 2 bases outside the gene matches. Germline-derived CDR1 and CDR2 are SGHRS and YFSETQ. The CDR3 is made up of 12 amino acids. The CDR3 is CASSLGTSGQYF. CDR3 DNA: TGCGCCAGCAGCTTGGGAACTAGCGGCCAGTACTTC.

J is TRBJ2-7 and V is TRBV9; TRBD2 aligns across 8 bases. Germline CDR1 and CDR2: SGDLS and YYNGEE. V lost 3 bases to trimming and J lost 2 bases; unmatched junction nucleotides: 4. This CDR3 is built from 14 residues. CDR3 coding DNA: TGTGCCAGCAGCGGTGGACTAGCCCCCTACGAGCAGTACTTC. It encodes CASSGGLAPYEQYF.

The genes are TRBV10-3 and TRBJ2-2; D gene uncertain. The CDR3 loop spans 11 amino acids. CDR1 and CDR2 (germline): ENHRY, SYGVKD. The ends were cut back, 8 bases at V and 12 bases at J, with 13 bases in the middle. The CDR3: CAIGSEDKLFF. The CDR3 DNA follows: TGTGCCATCGGTTCAGAAGATAAGCTGTTTTTT.

The chain links TRBV6-5 to TRBJ2-5; D uncertain. This CDR3 contains 15 residues. V dropped 0 bases and J dropped 5 bases, with 13 bases sitting between them. Germline V gene lookup returns CDR1 MNHEY and CDR2 SVGAGI. CDR3 sequence reads: CASSYSSGSSETQYF. CDR3 DNA sequence: TGTGCCAGCAGTTACTCGAGTGGTAGCTCGGAGACCCAGTACTTC.

The CDR3 sequence: CSVEGGTGDNTGELFF. CDR3 nucleotides: TGCAGCGTTGAAGGAGGTACAGGGGATAACACCGGGGAGCTGTTTTTT. The V and J genes are TRBV29-1 and TRBJ2-2; TRBD1 aligns across 7 bases. The J segment lost 2 bases and the V segment lost 1 base, leaving 7 bases of the junction unmatched. CDR3 length: 16 residues. The germline gives CDR1 SQVTM, CDR2 ANQGSEA.

The chain is built from TRBV27 and TRBJ2-5; D is uncertain. This CDR3 is built from 11 residues. Trimming took off 9 bases at V and 3 bases at J, with 8 bases between the two ends. The germline CDR1 and CDR2 sequences are MNHEY and SMNVEV (reference sequence). In DNA, the CDR3 is TGTGCCAGTCAGGCAAAAGAGACCCAGTACTTC. The encoded protein is CASQAKETQYF.